The 21 T cell receptor beta chains below were found in one sample sequenced in a study of blood T cell repertoires in COVID-19. The data were produced by immunoSEQ multiplex PCR, yet TCRdb's version contains in-frame clones alone and is incomplete. Of 250,000 or so clones in the sample, around 89% were seen once. The material sequenced was peripheral blood. The receptors derive from a woman in her sixties with COVID-19, enrolled during active disease.

This chain joins TRBV9 and TRBJ2-7, with a weak D call TRBD2 (5 bases). CDR3 length equals 14 residues. V lost 0 bases and J 6 bases, leaving 13 bases between the germline ends. Per the germline V gene, CDR1 is SGDLS and CDR2 is YYNGEE. The CDR3: CASSVGPAESEQYF. In DNA form, the CDR3 reads TGTGCCAGCAGCGTAGGGCCAGCGGAATCCGAGCAGTACTTC.

The chain uses TRBV6-5 and TRBJ1-1; possibly TRBD1 for D (5 bases). The CDR3 consists of 15 residues. The V gene lost 0 bases and the J gene lost 5 bases, with 13 bases spanning the gap. Looked up from germline, CDR1 is MNHEY and CDR2 is SVGAGI. CDR3 bases: TGTGCCAGCAGTTACTCATGGGGCGCGGGAACTGAAGCTTTCTTT. Amino acids: CASSYSWGAGTEAFF.

The J gene is TRBJ1-5, the V gene TRBV12-5; weak D call: TRBD1 (6 bases). Trimming took off 6 bases at V and 5 bases at J, with 11 bases between the two ends. The length of the CDR3 is 13 residues. The germline CDR1 and CDR2 sequences are LGHNT and FRNRAP. CDR3 amino acids: CASGRQVYQPQHF. Here the CDR3 DNA reads TGTGCTAGTGGCCGACAGGTTTATCAGCCCCAGCATTTT.

The genes are TRBV5-4 and TRBJ2-2, with TRBD2 matching 10 bases. Germline V CDR1 and CDR2: SGHNT, YYREEE (reference sequence). The CDR3 contains 17 residues. The ends lost 4 bases at V and 5 bases at J; junction bases unmatched: 11. The CDR3 protein is CASSEEPAGGPTGELFF. The CDR3 DNA follows: TGTGCCAGCAGCGAGGAACCAGCGGGGGGGCCGACCGGGGAGCTGTTTTTT.

The chain combines TRBV18 with TRBJ1-4; 9 bases map to TRBD1. Germline assignment: CDR1 KGHSH and CDR2 LQKENI. V lost 2 bases, J lost 3 bases, and 7 bases stayed unmatched. The length of the CDR3 is 17 residues. CDR3 nucleotide sequence: TGTGCCAGCTCACCAGGGACAGGGTACATGGCTAATGAAAAACTGTTTTTT. Protein: CASSPGTGYMANEKLFF.

The CDR3 reads CASSWTGGGMNTEAFF. CDR3 DNA: TGCGCCAGCAGCTGGACAGGGGGTGGAATGAACACTGAAGCTTTCTTT. The chain is built from TRBV5-1 and TRBJ1-1; TRBD1 matches 10 bases. CDR1 and CDR2 from the germline V gene are SGHRS and YFSETQ. There are 16 residues in the CDR3. The J segment lost 0 bases and the V segment lost 3 bases, leaving 5 bases of the junction unmatched.

The rearrangement links TRBV6-4 to TRBJ2-3, with TRBD2 matching 10 bases. The CDR3 is made up of 17 amino acids. The V segment lost 6 bases and the J segment 2 bases; nucleotides outside the gene matches: 11. CDR1 and CDR2 (germline): MRHNA, SNTAGT. CDR3 nucleotides: TGTGCCAGCAGGGGCAGGGGAACTAGCGGGGCCACAGATACGCAGTATTTT. Amino acids: CASRGRGTSGATDTQYF.

The chain combines TRBV4-2 with TRBJ2-4; TRBD1 aligns across 9 bases. This CDR3 is built from 14 residues. Trimming removed 4 bases from V and 5 bases from J; junction bases left unmatched: 3. Germline CDR1 LGHNA, CDR2 YNFKEQ. The CDR3 coding sequence is TGTGCCAGCAGCCCTAGGACAGGGGAAAACATTCAGTACTTC. Its protein is CASSPRTGENIQYF.

The chain joins TRBV27 to TRBJ1-5; D remains unclear. The CDR3 covers 13 residues. V dropped 0 bases and J dropped 4 bases, with 4 bases sitting between them. The germline V gene encodes CDR1 MNHEY and CDR2 SMNVEV (reference sequence). As DNA, the CDR3 is TGTGCCAGCAGTTTATCACAGAATCAGCCCCAGCATTTT. Translating gives CASSLSQNQPQHF.

The rearrangement joins TRBV15 to TRBJ1-2; TRBD1 agrees at 8 bases. The CDR3 has 15 residues. Per germline, CDR1 LNHNV and CDR2 YYDKDF (reference sequence). Trimming took 0 bases from V and 5 from J; bases not matched to a gene: 5. CDR3 loop: CATSRDQGAHYGYTF. DNA of the CDR3: TGTGCCACCAGCAGAGATCAGGGGGCGCATTATGGCTACACCTTC.

This clone was observed a single time. This chain uses TRBV7-2 with TRBJ1-1; maybe TRBD1 (6 bases). Germline V gives CDR1 SGHTA, CDR2 FQGNSA. The CDR3 is made up of 17 amino acids. The V end lost 3 bases, the J end lost 1 base, and 18 bases lay between the germline ends. The CDR3 loop reads CASSFGGLNGKNTEAFF. The CDR3 nucleotides read TGTGCCAGCAGCTTCGGGGGGCTTAATGGGAAGAACACTGAAGCTTTCTTT.

This clone has just one count. The V and J genes are TRBV6-2 or TRBV6-3 and TRBJ2-3; 11 bases match TRBD1. Germline V gene data show CDR1 as MNHEY and CDR2 as SVGEGT. The CDR3 covers 17 residues. The J segment lost 3 bases and the V segment lost 2 bases, leaving 7 bases of the junction unmatched. The CDR3 sequence is CASSYPRTGGLTDTQYF. The DNA of the CDR3 is TGTGCCAGCAGTTACCCACGGACAGGGGGCTTGACAGATACGCAGTATTTT.

V is TRBV27 and J is TRBJ2-5, with TRBD1 matching over 7 bases. Per germline, CDR1 MNHEY and CDR2 SMNVEV (reference sequence). CDR3 length equals 14 residues. The junction had 5 bases not matched to a gene; V was cut back by 5 bases and J by 2 bases. CDR3 sequence reads: CASSPLTGQETQYF. The CDR3 DNA reads as TGTGCCAGCAGTCCATTGACAGGGCAAGAGACCCAGTACTTC.

The chain employs TRBV7-3 and TRBJ1-2, with a weak D call TRBD1 (6 bases). Germline V gene lookup returns CDR1 SGHTA and CDR2 FQGTGA. The CDR3 is 15 residues long. Deletions cut 2 bases from V and 4 bases from J, with 14 bases between. CDR3 region: CASSLGGGRGYGYTF. The CDR3 nucleotides read TGTGCCAGCAGCTTAGGTGGGGGCCGTGGCTATGGCTACACCTTC.

The genes are TRBV4-2 and TRBJ2-2; 7 bases match TRBD1. J gave up 5 bases and V 0 bases, and 3 bases lay outside the gene matches. The CDR3 loop spans 15 amino acids. Germline V gene sequence: CDR1 LGHNA, CDR2 YNFKEQ. CDR3 sequence (DNA): TGTGCCAGCAGCCAAGAGCCAGGGGGTACCGGGGAGCTGTTTTTT. The encoded protein is CASSQEPGGTGELFF.

This rearrangement joins TRBV30 to TRBJ1-6; D is undetermined. The CDR3 has 17 amino acids. Per germline, CDR1 GTSNPN and CDR2 SVGIG (reference sequence). Trimming left V 3 bases short and J 0 bases short, with 15 bases between. The chain's CDR3 is CAWRDLAVSSYNSPLHF. The CDR3 DNA follows: TGTGCCTGGAGAGACCTCGCGGTGAGCTCCTATAATTCACCCCTCCACTTT. Filled out from reference TRBV30 and TRBJ1-6, the complete variable domain reads SQTIHQWPATLVQPVGSPLSLECTVEGTSNPNLYWYRQAAGRGLQLLFYSVGIGQISSEVPQNLSASRPQDRQFILSSKKLLLSDSGFYLCAWRDLAVSSYNSPLHFGNGTRLTVT.

The genes are TRBV23-1 and TRBJ2-2, with 9 bases aligning to TRBD1. TRBV23-1 is identified as an open reading frame with a role that is uncertain. J lost 5 bases, V lost 4 bases, and 14 bases had no gene match. The length of the CDR3 is 18 residues. The CDR3 is CASSRGSFDRGLTGELFF. In nucleotides, the CDR3 is TGCGCCAGCAGTCGGGGGTCTTTTGACAGGGGGTTAACCGGGGAGCTGTTTTTT.

This clone has only one observation. The chain employs TRBV7-3 and TRBJ2-7; D might be TRBD2 (5 bases). The CDR3 has 15 residues. V lost 5 bases and J lost 5, with 19 bases in between. CDR1 SGHTA and CDR2 FQGTGA come from the germline V gene. CDR3 nucleotide sequence: TGTGCCAGCAGCACCCGACTGTCCGGAGCGGACGAGCAGTACTTC. This encodes CASSTRLSGADEQYF.

The V and J genes are TRBV3-1 (or the pseudogene TRBV3-2) and TRBJ2-3; D not resolved. This CDR3 comprises 13 residues. Trimming pared 4 bases from V and 6 bases from J, leaving 11 bases between. Germline V CDR1 and CDR2: LGHDT, YNNKEL (reference sequence). The chain's CDR3 is CASSPYSTDTQYF. DNA for the CDR3: TGTGCCAGCAGCCCCTACTCAACTGATACGCAGTATTTT.

The chain employs TRBV19 and TRBJ1-6, with 7 bases identical to TRBD1. The CDR3 is made up of 17 amino acids. V dropped 0 bases and J dropped 6; count of bases not matched to a gene: 8. Germline V gene sequence: CDR1 LNHDA, CDR2 SQIVND (reference sequence). The CDR3 sequence: CASSIDRGRMSNSPLHF. CDR3 in DNA: TGTGCCAGTAGTATAGACAGGGGGAGGATGTCTAATTCACCCCTCCACTTT. Filled out from reference TRBV19 and TRBJ1-6, the complete variable domain reads DGGITQSPKYLFRKEGQNVTLSCEQNLNHDAMYWYRQDPGQGLRLIYYSQIVNDFQKGDIAEGYSVSREKKESFPLTVTSAQKNPTAFYLCASSIDRGRMSNSPLHFGNGTRLTVT.

The rearrangement joins TRBV10-2 to TRBJ1-2, with 12 nucleotides matching TRBD1. Germline trimming cut 5 bases from V and 4 bases from J; bases unmatched to any gene: 11. Germline CDR1 and CDR2: WSHSY and SAAADI. This CDR3 region has 17 residues. The CDR3 DNA is TGCGCCAGCAGTTTTAGTCGGGGACAGGGGGCCGGCTATGGCTACACCTTC. This codes for CASSFSRGQGAGYGYTF.